This entry features one TCR beta chain sequence. This clonotype has a handful of counts. It has no known antigen specificity. No base qualities exist here, and no much larger clone lies one base off it. This entry is derived from a study of T-cell reconstitution after alpha-beta-depleted transplantation in children (TCRdb year 2016). In terms of the full investigation: Using TCR repertoire profiling, the study followed T-cell immune reconstitution in a quantitative way in children after TCRalphabeta/CD19-depleted allogeneic hematopoietic cell transplantation. Study-level results and caveats: In some patients, the high TCRbeta diversity seen at day 60 was put down to recipient T cells and intrathymic progenitors that had survived conditioning. Hyperexpanded clone frequencies declined over subsequent months; after one year, T-cell counts and TCRbeta diversity were mostly attributed to newly produced T cells. The apparently early alphabetaT-cell count recovery about two months after transplant was reportedly dependent on only several hundred rapidly expanded clones derived from non-depleted graft cells.

Sequences LNHDA (CDR1) and SQIVND (CDR2) are obtained from the germline V gene (reference sequence). Trimming at the junction amounts to 3 bases on V and 9 bases on J, and the germline ends lie 12 bases apart. From its cysteine to its phenylalanine, the CDR3 spans 13 amino acids. The only DNA kept is the CDR3, 39 bases in frame from the first base. The method was PCR. The sample was run on an Illumina HiSeq 2500. Molecular barcoding was employed in the preparation of TCR libraries, with unique molecular identifiers being used to normalize TCRbeta repertoire quantification. Starting from the raw public reads, TCRdb applied fastp trimming at Q25, assembled clones with MiXCR and retained in-frame beta chains. Rows with one shared CDR3 protein collapse into an entry with the most common genes and DNA. The sample yields roughly 500,000 distinct CDR3 sequences; over 9.5% were counted once. About 2% of the sample is taken by the ten largest.

The treatment or condition label, read with the paper, signifies: allogeneic hematopoietic cell transplantation with graft depleted of TCRalphabeta T cells and CD19 B cells. TCRalphabeta/CD19-depleted allogeneic hematopoietic cell grafts were given to the transplant recipients, all of whom were children. This TCR was recovered from a child younger than 10 with inherited bone marrow failure, due to receive a stem cell transplant. The rearranged segments are TRBV19 and TRBJ1-5, with the D gene too uncertain to name. Sequenced here: PBMCs, sampled before TCRalphabeta/CD19-depleted stem cell transplant. The CDR3: CASSIDPRVPQHF. In nucleotide form, the sequence is TGTGCCAGTAGTATCGACCCCCGGGTGCCCCAGCATTTT.